Listed here are 5 T cell receptor beta chains from one sample, sequenced in a study of beta chain features in type 1 diabetes. Study results and limitations: In all four CD4+ subsets, TCRB CDR3 length was significantly, moderately reduced in type 1 diabetes.

No antigen has been identified for these receptors. Since all of the isolated RNA was reverse transcribed, expressed TCRB transcripts were what got sequenced. TCRdb's copy holds only in-frame clones and misses some; the assay was immunoSEQ multiplex PCR. The top ten clones hold over 0.1% of a sample with about 650,000 clones, around an eighth of them seen once. What was sequenced was naive CD4+ T cells from blood. The receptors originated from a young man with type 1 diabetes.

CDR3 region: CATRGQGGRGQPQHF. CDR3 sequence (DNA): TGTGCCACCAGGGGACAGGGAGGACGCGGTCAGCCCCAGCATTTT. The V and J genes are TRBV19 and TRBJ1-5; 9 bases are a match to TRBD1. From germline, CDR1 is LNHDA and CDR2 SQIVND (reference sequence). Trimming took 10 bases from V and 6 from J; bases not matched to a gene: 13. This CDR3 contains 15 residues.

The table lists this clone with a few counts. Different DNA sequences within this sample yield the same CDR3. The J gene is TRBJ1-3, the V gene TRBV29-1, with D hard to call. Germline CDR1 reads SQVTM; CDR2 reads ANQGSEA. This CDR3 region has 12 residues. V lost 4 bases, J lost 0 bases, and 4 bases lay in between. This chain's CDR3 is CSVAVSGNTIYF. DNA of the CDR3: TGCAGCGTTGCAGTCTCTGGAAACACCATATATTTT.

This clone turned up a few times. The chain couples TRBV7-9 to TRBJ2-3; TRBD2 agrees at 9 bases. The J segment lost 0 bases and the V segment lost 5 bases, leaving 6 bases of the junction unmatched. The CDR3 is 16 amino acids. CDR1 SEHNR and CDR2 FQNEAQ come from the germline V gene (reference sequence). CDR3 in DNA: TGTGCCAGCAGCCCCGCTAGCGGGGCGAGCACAGATACGCAGTATTTT. This gives the protein CASSPASGASTDTQYF.

This clone showed up just a few times. The V and J genes are TRBV5-4 and TRBJ2-5, with D possibly being TRBD1 (5 bases). Per germline, CDR1 SGHNT and CDR2 YYREEE (reference sequence). The V end was cut by 0 bases, the J end by 3 bases, with 12 bases between. The CDR3 runs to 15 residues. The CDR3 nucleotides are TGTGCCAGCAGCTTGGATTCAGGGATTAAAGAGACCCAGTACTTC. Its translation is CASSLDSGIKETQYF.

The J gene is TRBJ1-1, the V gene TRBV7-8; D unresolved. The CDR3 is made up of 13 amino acids. Trimming took off 5 bases at V and 5 bases at J, with 12 bases between the two ends. The germline V gene has CDR1 SGHVS and CDR2 FQNEAQ. The CDR3, as DNA: TGTGCCAGCAGCATCCTCGGGGAGACTGAAGCTTTCTTT. This sequence encodes CASSILGETEAFF.